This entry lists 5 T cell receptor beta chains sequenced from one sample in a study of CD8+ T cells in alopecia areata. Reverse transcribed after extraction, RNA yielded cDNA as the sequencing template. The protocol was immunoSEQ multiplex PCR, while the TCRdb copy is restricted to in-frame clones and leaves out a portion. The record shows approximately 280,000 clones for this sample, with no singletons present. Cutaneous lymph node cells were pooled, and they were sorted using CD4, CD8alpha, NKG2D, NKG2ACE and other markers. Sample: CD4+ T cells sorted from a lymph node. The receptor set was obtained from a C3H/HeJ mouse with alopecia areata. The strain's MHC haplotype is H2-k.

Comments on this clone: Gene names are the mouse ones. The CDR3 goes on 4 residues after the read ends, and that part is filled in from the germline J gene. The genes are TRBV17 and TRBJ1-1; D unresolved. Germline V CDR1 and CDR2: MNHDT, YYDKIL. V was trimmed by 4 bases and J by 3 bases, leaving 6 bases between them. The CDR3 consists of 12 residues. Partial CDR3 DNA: TGTGCTAGCAGTAATAGGGACACA. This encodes CASSNRDT. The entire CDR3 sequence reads CASSNRDTEVFF.

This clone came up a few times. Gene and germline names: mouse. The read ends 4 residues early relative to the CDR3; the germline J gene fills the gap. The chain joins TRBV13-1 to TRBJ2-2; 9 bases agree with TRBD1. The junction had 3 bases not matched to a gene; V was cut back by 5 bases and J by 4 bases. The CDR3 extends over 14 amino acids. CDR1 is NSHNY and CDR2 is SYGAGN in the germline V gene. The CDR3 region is CASSQGQGTGQLYF. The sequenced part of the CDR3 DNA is TGTGCCAGCAGCCAGGGACAGGGCACCGGG.

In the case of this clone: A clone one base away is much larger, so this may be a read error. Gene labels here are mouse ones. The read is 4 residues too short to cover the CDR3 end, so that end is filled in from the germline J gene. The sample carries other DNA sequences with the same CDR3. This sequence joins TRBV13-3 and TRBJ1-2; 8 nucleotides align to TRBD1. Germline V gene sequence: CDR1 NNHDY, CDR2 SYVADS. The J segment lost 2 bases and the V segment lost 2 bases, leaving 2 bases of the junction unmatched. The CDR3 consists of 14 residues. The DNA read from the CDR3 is TGTGCCAGCAGTGAGCAGGGGGCGAACTCC. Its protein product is CASSEQGANS. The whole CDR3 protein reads CASSEQGANSDYTF.

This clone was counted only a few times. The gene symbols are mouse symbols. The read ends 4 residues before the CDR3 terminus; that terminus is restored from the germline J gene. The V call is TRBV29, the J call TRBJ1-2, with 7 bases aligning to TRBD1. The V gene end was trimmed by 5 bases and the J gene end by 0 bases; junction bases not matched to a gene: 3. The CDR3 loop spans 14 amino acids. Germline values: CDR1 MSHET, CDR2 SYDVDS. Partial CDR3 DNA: TGTGCTAGCAGTCGACAGGGATCAAACTCC. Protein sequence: CASSRQGSNS. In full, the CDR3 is CASSRQGSNSDYTF.

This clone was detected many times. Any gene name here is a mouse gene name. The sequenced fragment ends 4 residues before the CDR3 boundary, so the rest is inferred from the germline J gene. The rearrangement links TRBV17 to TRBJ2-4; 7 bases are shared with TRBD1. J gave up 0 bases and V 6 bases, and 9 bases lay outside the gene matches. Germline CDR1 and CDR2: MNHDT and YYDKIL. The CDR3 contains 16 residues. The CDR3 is CASRTGTASSQNTLYF. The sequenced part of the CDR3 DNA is TGTGCTAGCAGAACCGGGACAGCCTCTAGTCAAAAC.